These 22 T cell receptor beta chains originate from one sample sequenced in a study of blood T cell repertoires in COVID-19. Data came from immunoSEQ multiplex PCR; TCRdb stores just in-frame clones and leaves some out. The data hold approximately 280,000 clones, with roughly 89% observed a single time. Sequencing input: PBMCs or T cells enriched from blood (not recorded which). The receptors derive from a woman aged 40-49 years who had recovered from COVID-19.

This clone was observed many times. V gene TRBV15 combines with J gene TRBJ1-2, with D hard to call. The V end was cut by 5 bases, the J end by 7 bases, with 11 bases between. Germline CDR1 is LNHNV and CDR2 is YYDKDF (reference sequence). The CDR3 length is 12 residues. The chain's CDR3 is CATSLGGVGYTF. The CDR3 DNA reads TGTGCCACCAGCCTCGGAGGCGTTGGCTACACCTTC.

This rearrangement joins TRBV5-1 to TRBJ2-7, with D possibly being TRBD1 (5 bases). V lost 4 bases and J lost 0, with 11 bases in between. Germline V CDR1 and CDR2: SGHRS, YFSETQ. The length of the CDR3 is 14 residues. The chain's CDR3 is CASSPSTVSYEQYF. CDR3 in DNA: TGCGCCAGCAGCCCCTCGACAGTCTCCTACGAGCAGTACTTC.

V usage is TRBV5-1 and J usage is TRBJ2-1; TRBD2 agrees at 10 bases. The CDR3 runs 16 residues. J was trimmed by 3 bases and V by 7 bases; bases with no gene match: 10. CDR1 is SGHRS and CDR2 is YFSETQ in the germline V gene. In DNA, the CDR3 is TGCGCCAGCGGGGGAACTAGCGGGGATTTCTACAATGAGCAGTTCTTC. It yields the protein CASGGTSGDFYNEQFF.

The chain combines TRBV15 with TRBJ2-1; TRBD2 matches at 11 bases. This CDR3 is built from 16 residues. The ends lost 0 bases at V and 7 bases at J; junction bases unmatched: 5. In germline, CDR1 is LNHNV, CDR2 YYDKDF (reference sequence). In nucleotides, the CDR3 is TGTGCCACCAGCAGAGAAACTAGCGGGAGTGTAAATGAGCAGTTCTTC. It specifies CATSRETSGSVNEQFF.

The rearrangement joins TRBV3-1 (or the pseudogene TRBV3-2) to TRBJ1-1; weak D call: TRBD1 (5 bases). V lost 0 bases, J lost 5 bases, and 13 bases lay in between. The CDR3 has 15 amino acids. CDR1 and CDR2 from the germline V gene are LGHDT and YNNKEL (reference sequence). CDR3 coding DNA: TGTGCCAGCAGCCAAGATTTCGGGGGAGATACTGAAGCTTTCTTT. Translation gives CASSQDFGGDTEAFF.

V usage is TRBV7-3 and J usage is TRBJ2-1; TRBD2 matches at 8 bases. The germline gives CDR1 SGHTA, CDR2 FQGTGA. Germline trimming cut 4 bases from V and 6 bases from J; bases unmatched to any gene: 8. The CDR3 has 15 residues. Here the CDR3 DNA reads TGTGCCAGCAGCTCATTAGCGGGATTGGGCAATGAGCAGTTCTTC. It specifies CASSSLAGLGNEQFF.

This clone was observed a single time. As DNA, the CDR3 is TGTGCCAGCAGCTACGCAGGACAGGGGACCTCACCCCTCCACTTT. It is translated as CASSYAGQGTSPLHF. The genes are TRBV7-6 and TRBJ1-6, with TRBD1 matching 9 bases. Germline CDR1 and CDR2: SGHVS and FNYEAQ. CDR3 length: 15 residues. The J segment lost 10 bases and the V segment lost 4 bases, leaving 8 bases of the junction unmatched. The variable domain in full, with the rest retrieved from reference TRBV7-6 and TRBJ1-6, is GAGVSQSPRYKVTKRGQDVALRCDPISGHVSLYWYRQALGQGPEFLTYFNYEAQQDKSGLPNDRFSAERPEGSISTLTIQRTEQRDSAMYRCASSYAGQGTSPLHFGNGTRLTVT.

CDR3 amino acids: CATSETGGPAFF. Here the CDR3 DNA reads TGTGCCACCAGTGAGACAGGGGGCCCGGCTTTCTTT. The V gene is TRBV24-1, the J gene TRBJ1-1, with 10 bases aligning to TRBD1. The CDR3 extends over 12 amino acids. The germline V gene encodes CDR1 KGHDR and CDR2 SFDVKD. With 4 bases clipped from V and 11 bases from J, the junction kept 3 bases outside the gene matches.

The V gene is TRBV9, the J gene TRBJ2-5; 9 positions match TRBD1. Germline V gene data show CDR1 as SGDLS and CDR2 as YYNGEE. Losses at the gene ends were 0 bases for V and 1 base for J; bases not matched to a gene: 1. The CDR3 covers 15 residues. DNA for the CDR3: TGTGCCAGCAGCGTAGACAGGGGGCCCCAAGAGACCCAGTACTTC. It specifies CASSVDRGPQETQYF.

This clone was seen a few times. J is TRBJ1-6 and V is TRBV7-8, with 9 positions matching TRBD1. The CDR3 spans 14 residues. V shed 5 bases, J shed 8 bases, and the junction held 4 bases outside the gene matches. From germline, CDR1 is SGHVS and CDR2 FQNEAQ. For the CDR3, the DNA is TGTGCCAGCAGCCCGCGGGACAGGGATTCACCCCTCCACTTT. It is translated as CASSPRDRDSPLHF. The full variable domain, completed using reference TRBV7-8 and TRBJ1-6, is GAGVSQSPRYKVAKRGQDVALRCDPISGHVSLFWYQQALGQGPEFLTYFQNEAQLDKSGLPSDRFFAERPEGSVSTLKIQRTQQEDSAVYLCASSPRDRDSPLHFGNGTRLTVT.

CDR3 amino acids: CASSNQGTSNQNEQFF. The DNA of the CDR3 is TGTGCCAGCAGCAACCAAGGGACTAGTAACCAGAATGAGCAGTTCTTC. The chain couples TRBV5-4 to TRBJ2-1; 8 bases line up with TRBD2. From germline, CDR1 is SGHNT and CDR2 YYREEE (reference sequence). V trimming: 4 bases; J trimming: 7 bases; junction bases outside the gene matches: 13. The CDR3 sequence is 16 residues long.

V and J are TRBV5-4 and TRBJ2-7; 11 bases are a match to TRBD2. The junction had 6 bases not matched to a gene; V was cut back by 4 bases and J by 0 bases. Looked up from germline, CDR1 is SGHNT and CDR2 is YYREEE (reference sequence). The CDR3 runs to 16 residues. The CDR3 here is CASSPAGTSGSYEQYF. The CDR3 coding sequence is TGTGCCAGCAGCCCAGCCGGGACTAGCGGCTCCTACGAGCAGTACTTC.

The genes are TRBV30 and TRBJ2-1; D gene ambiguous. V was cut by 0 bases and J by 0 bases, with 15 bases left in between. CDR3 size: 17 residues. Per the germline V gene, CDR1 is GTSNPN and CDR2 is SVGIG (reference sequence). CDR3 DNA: TGTGCCTGGAGTGTATCAGTTGCGGAGAGCTCCTACAATGAGCAGTTCTTC. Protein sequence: CAWSVSVAESSYNEQFF.

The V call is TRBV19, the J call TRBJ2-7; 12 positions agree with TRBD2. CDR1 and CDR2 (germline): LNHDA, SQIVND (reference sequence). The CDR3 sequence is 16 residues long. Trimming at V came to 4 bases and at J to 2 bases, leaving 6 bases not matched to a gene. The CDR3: CASSRRTSGTTYEQYF. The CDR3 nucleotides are TGTGCCAGTAGTAGAAGGACTAGCGGGACAACCTACGAGCAGTACTTC. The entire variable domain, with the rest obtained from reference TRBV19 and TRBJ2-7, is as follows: DGGITQSPKYLFRKEGQNVTLSCEQNLNHDAMYWYRQDPGQGLRLIYYSQIVNDFQKGDIAEGYSVSREKKESFPLTVTSAQKNPTAFYLCASSRRTSGTTYEQYFGPGTRLTVT.

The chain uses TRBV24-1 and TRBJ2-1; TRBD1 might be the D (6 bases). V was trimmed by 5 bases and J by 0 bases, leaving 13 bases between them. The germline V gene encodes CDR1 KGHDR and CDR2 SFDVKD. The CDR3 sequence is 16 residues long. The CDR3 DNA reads TGTGCCACCAGTGCCCAAGGACAGCACTCCTACAATGAGCAGTTCTTC. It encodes CATSAQGQHSYNEQFF.

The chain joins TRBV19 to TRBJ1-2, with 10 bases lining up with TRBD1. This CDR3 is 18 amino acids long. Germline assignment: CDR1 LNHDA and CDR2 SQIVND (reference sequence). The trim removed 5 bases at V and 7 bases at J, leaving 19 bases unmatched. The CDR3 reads CASSPPETGGFYVLGYTF. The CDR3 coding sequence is TGTGCCAGTAGTCCCCCCGAGACAGGGGGCTTTTACGTACTTGGCTACACCTTC.

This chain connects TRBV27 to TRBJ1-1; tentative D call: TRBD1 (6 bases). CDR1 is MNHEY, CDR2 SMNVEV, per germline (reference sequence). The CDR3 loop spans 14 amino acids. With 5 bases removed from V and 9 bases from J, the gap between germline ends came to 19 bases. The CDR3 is CASSPRNRARKAFF. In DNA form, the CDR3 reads TGTGCCAGCAGTCCAAGAAACAGGGCAAGGAAAGCTTTCTTT.

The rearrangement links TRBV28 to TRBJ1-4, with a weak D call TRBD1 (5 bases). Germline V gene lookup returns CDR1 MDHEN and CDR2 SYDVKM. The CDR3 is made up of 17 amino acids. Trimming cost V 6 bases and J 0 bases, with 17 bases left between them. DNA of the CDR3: TGTGCCAGCAGAACCCTGACGGACACGACAACTAATGAAAAACTGTTTTTT. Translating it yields CASRTLTDTTTNEKLFF. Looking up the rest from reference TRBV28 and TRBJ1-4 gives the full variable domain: DVKVTQSSRYLVKRTGEKVFLECVQDMDHENMFWYRQDPGLGLRLIYFSYDVKMKEKGDIPEGYSVSREKKERFSLILESASTNQTSMYLCASRTLTDTTTNEKLFFGSGTQLSVL.

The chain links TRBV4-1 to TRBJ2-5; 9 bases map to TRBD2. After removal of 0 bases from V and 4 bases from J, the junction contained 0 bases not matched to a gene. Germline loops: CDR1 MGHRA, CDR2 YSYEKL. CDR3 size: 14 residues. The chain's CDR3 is CASSQDSGRETQYF. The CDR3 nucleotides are TGCGCCAGCAGCCAAGATAGCGGGAGAGAGACCCAGTACTTC.

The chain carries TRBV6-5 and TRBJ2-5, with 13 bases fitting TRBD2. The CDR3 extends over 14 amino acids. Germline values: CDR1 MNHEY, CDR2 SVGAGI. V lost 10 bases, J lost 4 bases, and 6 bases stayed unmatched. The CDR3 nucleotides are TGTGCCACTTGGACTAGCGGGAGCCGAGAGACCCAGTACTTC. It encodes CATWTSGSRETQYF.

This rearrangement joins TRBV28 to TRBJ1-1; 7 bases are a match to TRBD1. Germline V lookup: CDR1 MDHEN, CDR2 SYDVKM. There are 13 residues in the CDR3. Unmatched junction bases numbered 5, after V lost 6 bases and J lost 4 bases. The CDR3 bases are TGTGCCAGCAGCCTCCAGGGGGGCACTGAAGCTTTCTTT. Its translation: CASSLQGGTEAFF.

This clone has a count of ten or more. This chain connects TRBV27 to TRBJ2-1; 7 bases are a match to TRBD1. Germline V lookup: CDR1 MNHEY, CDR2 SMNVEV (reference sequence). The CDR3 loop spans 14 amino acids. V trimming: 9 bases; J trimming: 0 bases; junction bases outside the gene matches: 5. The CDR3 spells CASGTALSYNEQFF. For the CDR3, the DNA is TGTGCCAGTGGGACAGCACTCTCCTACAATGAGCAGTTCTTC.